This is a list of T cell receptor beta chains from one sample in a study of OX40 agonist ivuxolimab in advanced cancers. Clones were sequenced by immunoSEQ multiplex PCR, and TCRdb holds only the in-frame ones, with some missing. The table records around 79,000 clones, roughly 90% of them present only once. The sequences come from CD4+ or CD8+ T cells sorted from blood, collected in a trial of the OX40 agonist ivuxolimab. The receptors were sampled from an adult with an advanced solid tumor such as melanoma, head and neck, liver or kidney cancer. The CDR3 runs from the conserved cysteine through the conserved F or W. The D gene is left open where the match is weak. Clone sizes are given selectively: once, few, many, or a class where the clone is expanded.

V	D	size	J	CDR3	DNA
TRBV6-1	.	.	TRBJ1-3	CASSAWGTSSGNTIYF	TGTGCCAGCAGTGCATGGGGAACAAGCTCTGGAAACACCATATATTTT
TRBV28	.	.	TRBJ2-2	CASSPHTTGELFF	TGTGCCAGCAGTCCACACACGACCGGGGAGCTGTTTTTT
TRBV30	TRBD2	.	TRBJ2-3	CAWSVKAGGRTDTQYF	TGTGCCTGGAGTGTCAAGGCGGGAGGTAGAACAGATACGCAGTATTTT
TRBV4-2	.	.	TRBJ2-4	CASSQADHGAKNIQYF	TGTGCCAGCAGCCAGGCAGACCACGGAGCCAAAAACATTCAGTACTTC
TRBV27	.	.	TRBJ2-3	CAIHVTLSGPTDTQYF	TGTGCCATCCACGTGACCCTAAGCGGGCCCACAGATACGCAGTATTTT
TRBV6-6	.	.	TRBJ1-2	CASSQRSRSGYTF	TGTGCCAGCAGCCAAAGGTCGAGGAGTGGCTACACCTTC
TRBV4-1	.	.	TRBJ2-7	CASSQEGKGGRYEQYF	TGCGCCAGCAGCCAAGAAGGCAAGGGGGGCCGCTACGAGCAGTACTTC
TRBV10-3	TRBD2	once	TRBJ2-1	CAISGGASGINEQFF	TGTGCCATCAGTGGAGGGGCTAGCGGGATCAATGAGCAGTTCTTC
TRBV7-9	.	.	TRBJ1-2	CASSPQDSYGYTF	TGTGCCAGCAGCCCTCAGGACAGCTATGGCTACACCTTC
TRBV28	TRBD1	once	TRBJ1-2	CASSQGGPSNYGYTF	TGTGCCAGCAGTCAGGGGGGGCCCTCTAACTATGGCTACACCTTC
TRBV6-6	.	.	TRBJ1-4	CASSRTKGEKLFF	TGTGCCAGCAGCCGGACCAAGGGCGAAAAACTGTTTTTT
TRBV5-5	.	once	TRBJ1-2	CASSLGVTSGYTF	TGTGCCAGCAGCTTGGGTGTCACCAGTGGCTACACCTTC
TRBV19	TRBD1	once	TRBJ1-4	CASSTRTGSTNEKLFF	TGTGCCAGTAGTACCCGGACAGGCTCAACTAATGAAAAACTGTTTTTT
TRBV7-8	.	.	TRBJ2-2	CASSLTEGVNTGELFF	TGTGCCAGCAGCTTGACGGAAGGGGTAAACACCGGGGAGCTGTTTTTT
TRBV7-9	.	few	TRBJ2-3	CASSLSGPSTDTQYF	TGTGCCAGCAGCTTATCCGGACCTAGCACAGATACGCAGTATTTT
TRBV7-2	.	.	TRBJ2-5	CASSLSRAETQYF	TGTGCCAGCAGCTTAAGTCGGGCGGAGACCCAGTACTTC
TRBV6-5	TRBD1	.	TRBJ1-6	CASSYRTGTRNSPLHF	TGTGCCAGCAGTTACCGGACAGGAACACGTAATTCACCCCTCCACTTT
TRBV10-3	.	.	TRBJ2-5	CAISEFKQETQYF	TGTGCCATCAGTGAGTTCAAGCAAGAGACCCAGTACTTC
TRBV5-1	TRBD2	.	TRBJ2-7	CASSPPMTSGSHEQYF	TGCGCCAGCAGCCCTCCTATGACTAGCGGGAGCCACGAGCAGTACTTC
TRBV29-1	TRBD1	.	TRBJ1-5	CSVGGQGSQPQHF	TGCAGCGTTGGAGGACAGGGGAGTCAGCCCCAGCATTTT
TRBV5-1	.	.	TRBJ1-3	CASSATSKGNTIYF	TGCGCCAGCAGCGCCACATCGAAGGGCAACACCATATATTTT
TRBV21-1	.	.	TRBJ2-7	CASSHGTGGPYEQYF	TGTGCCAGCAGCCACGGGACAGGGGGACCCTACGAGCAGTACTTC
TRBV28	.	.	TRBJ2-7	CASSRLPDEQYF	TGTGCCAGCAGCCGCCTCCCGGACGAGCAGTACTTC
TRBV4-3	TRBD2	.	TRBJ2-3	CASSQVLAVSTDTQYF	TGCGCCAGCAGCCAAGTTCTAGCGGTGAGCACAGATACGCAGTATTTT
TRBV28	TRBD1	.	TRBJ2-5	CASSLGQGASRETQYF	TGTGCCAGCAGTTTAGGACAGGGGGCGAGTCGAGAGACCCAGTACTTC
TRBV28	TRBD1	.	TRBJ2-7	CASSLGQGGKPYEQYF	TGTGCCAGCAGTTTAGGACAGGGAGGAAAGCCCTACGAGCAGTACTTC
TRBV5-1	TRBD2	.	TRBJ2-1	CASSLDASGYNEQFF	TGCGCCAGCAGCTTGGATGCTAGCGGCTACAATGAGCAGTTCTTC
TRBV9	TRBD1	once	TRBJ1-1	CASSVGTGVTEAFF	TGTGCCAGCAGCGTCGGGACAGGGGTGACTGAAGCTTTCTTT
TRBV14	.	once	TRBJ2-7	CASRMGSSYEQYF	TGTGCCAGCAGGATGGGGAGCTCCTACGAGCAGTACTTC
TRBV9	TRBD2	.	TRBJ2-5	CASSVGLAGVGGYQETQYF	TGTGCCAGCAGCGTAGGCCTAGCGGGAGTCGGAGGGTACCAAGAGACCCAGTACTTC
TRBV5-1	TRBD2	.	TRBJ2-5	CASSLSGARQETQYF	TGCGCCAGCAGCTTGAGCGGGGCTCGTCAAGAGACCCAGTACTTC
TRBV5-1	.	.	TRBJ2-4	CASSSGRENIQYF	TGCGCCAGCAGCTCAGGACGGGAAAACATTCAGTACTTC
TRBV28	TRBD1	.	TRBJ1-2	CASSLPGGGVYGYTF	TGTGCCAGCAGTTTACCGGGAGGGGGCGTCTATGGCTACACCTTC
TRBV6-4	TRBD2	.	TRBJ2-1	CASSDSTSGTYNEQFF	TGTGCCAGCAGTGACTCTACTAGCGGGACTTACAATGAGCAGTTCTTC
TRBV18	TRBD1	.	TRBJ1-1	CASSPRTLMGQGEAFF	TGTGCCAGCTCACCACGCACCCTAATGGGACAGGGTGAAGCTTTCTTT
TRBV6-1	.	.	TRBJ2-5	CASSVSQETQYF	TGTGCCAGCAGTGTCAGTCAAGAGACCCAGTACTTC
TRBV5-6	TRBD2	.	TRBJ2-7	CASSREVDAGDYEQYF	TGTGCCAGCAGCCGGGAGGTCGACGCGGGAGACTACGAGCAGTACTTC
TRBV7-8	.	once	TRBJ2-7	CASSLEGASSYEQYF	TGTGCCAGCAGCTTAGAAGGCGCCAGCTCCTACGAGCAGTACTTC
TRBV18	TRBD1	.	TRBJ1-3	CASSPKPGQGDGNTIYF	TGTGCCAGCTCCCCCAAACCGGGACAGGGGGATGGAAACACCATATATTTT
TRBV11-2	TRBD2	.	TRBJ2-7	CASSLGLAGVNEQYF	TGTGCCAGCAGCTTGGGACTAGCGGGAGTTAACGAGCAGTACTTC